This T cell receptor beta chain was captured by sequencing in a study of CD8+CD57+ T cells in acquired aplastic anemia. Study-level background: DNA from sorted CD4+ and CD8+ cells averaged approximately 3.2 ug. CD4+ cells from healthy donors averaged roughly 9.9 million reads.

Regarding this clonotype: The antigen remains unidentified.

The CDR3 loop spans 14 amino acids. V shed 3 bases and J shed 0 bases, with 8 bases lying between them. Germline CDR1 is MRHNA and CDR2 is SNTAGT. Study-level results: Between patients and controls, CD8+ Simpson's diversity did not vary significantly. Fewer than 30 CD8+ CDR3 sequences were shared between patients and controls.

For CDR3 and TCR beta VDJ profiling, genomic DNA was the template used. TCRdb ran MiXCR on the reads and lists one entry per CDR3 protein. The repertoire has about 100,000 distinct CDR3 sequences, around half of them found once; the top ten carry 25% to 35%. This receptor was taken from a human donor in good health, serving as a control. The gene calls are TRBV6-4 and TRBJ1-1, with D unresolved. Sequencing used sorted CD4+, CD8+, or CD8+CD57+ T cells (not recorded which) from PBMCs. CDR3 bases: TGTGCCAGCAGTGAAGGCGGTATGAACACTGAAGCTTTCTTT. Amino acid sequence: CASSEGGMNTEAFF.